Listed below are T cell receptor beta chains from one sample, sequenced in a study of shared T cell receptors in the human thymus. Profiled with immunoSEQ multiplex PCR; TCRdb holds only in-frame clones, not every one. The sample includes under 450,000 clones, 95% of them seen just once. Sequences were obtained from thymocytes. The receptors were gathered from a human donor. Each CDR3 is given with its conserved first and last residue. Each record gives: J gene, V gene, clone size, D gene, CDR3 protein, CDR3 DNA. A D gene is named only where the DNA matches it firmly. The listing skips clone size in some rows; elsewhere it reads once, few, many or a size class.

J gene: TRBJ2-2; V gene: TRBV30; clone size: -; D gene: TRBD2; CDR3 protein: CAWSVWGGDFTGELFF; CDR3 DNA: TGTGCCTGGAGTGTTTGGGGGGGAGACTTCACCGGGGAGCTGTTTTTT
J gene: TRBJ2-1; V gene: TRBV16; clone size: -; D gene: -; CDR3 protein: CASSPQTRNSYNEQFF; CDR3 DNA: TGTGCCAGCAGTCCACAGACTAGAAACTCCTACAATGAGCAGTTCTTC
J gene: TRBJ2-3; V gene: TRBV9; clone size: once; D gene: TRBD2; CDR3 protein: CASSVAGLASHTDTQYF; CDR3 DNA: TGTGCCAGCAGCGTAGCGGGACTAGCCTCACACACAGATACGCAGTATTTT
J gene: TRBJ2-7; V gene: TRBV4-2; clone size: -; D gene: TRBD1; CDR3 protein: CASSYPGTGLSYEQYF; CDR3 DNA: TGTGCCAGCAGCTACCCCGGGACAGGGCTCTCCTACGAGCAGTACTTC
J gene: TRBJ2-2; V gene: TRBV6-6; clone size: -; D gene: -; CDR3 protein: CASSYGPNTGELFF; CDR3 DNA: TGTGCCAGCAGTTACGGACCGAACACCGGGGAGCTGTTTTTT
J gene: TRBJ2-7; V gene: TRBV27; clone size: -; D gene: TRBD2; CDR3 protein: CASSSGTSLPPYEQYF; CDR3 DNA: TGTGCCAGCAGTTCCGGGACTAGTTTGCCCCCCTACGAGCAGTACTTC
J gene: TRBJ2-1; V gene: TRBV4-1; clone size: -; D gene: TRBD2; CDR3 protein: CASSQVSSGNEQFF; CDR3 DNA: TGCGCCAGCAGCCAAGTCTCTAGCGGTAATGAGCAGTTCTTC
J gene: TRBJ2-7; V gene: TRBV11-1; clone size: -; D gene: TRBD1; CDR3 protein: CASSLTGVYSYEQYF; CDR3 DNA: TGTGCCAGCAGCTTAACAGGGGTCTATTCCTACGAGCAGTACTTC
J gene: TRBJ2-1; V gene: TRBV9; clone size: -; D gene: -; CDR3 protein: CASSVEVSYNEQFF; CDR3 DNA: TGTGCCAGCAGCGTAGAAGTCTCCTACAATGAGCAGTTCTTC
J gene: TRBJ2-7; V gene: TRBV7-2; clone size: -; D gene: TRBD1; CDR3 protein: CASSLDARGQDFGDEQYF; CDR3 DNA: TGTGCCAGCAGCTTAGACGCGAGGGGACAGGATTTCGGCGACGAGCAGTACTTC
J gene: TRBJ2-1; V gene: TRBV2; clone size: -; D gene: -; CDR3 protein: CASNFGGILGVLNEQFF; CDR3 DNA: TGTGCCAGCAATTTTGGGGGGATCTTGGGTGTCCTCAATGAGCAGTTCTTC
J gene: TRBJ2-7; V gene: TRBV5-8; clone size: -; D gene: -; CDR3 protein: CASSLAGEQYF; CDR3 DNA: TGTGCCAGCAGCTTGGCGGGCGAGCAGTACTTC
J gene: TRBJ1-5; V gene: TRBV7-6; clone size: -; D gene: -; CDR3 protein: CASSLEVGRWGGPQHF; CDR3 DNA: TGTGCCAGCAGCTTAGAGGTCGGCAGGTGGGGGGGGCCCCAGCATTTT
J gene: TRBJ2-1; V gene: TRBV28; clone size: -; D gene: -; CDR3 protein: CASTTNGNNEQFF; CDR3 DNA: TGTGCCAGCACCACAAATGGAAACAATGAGCAGTTCTTC
J gene: TRBJ1-3; V gene: TRBV18; clone size: -; D gene: -; CDR3 protein: CASSPPKRRDPLKGGNTIYF; CDR3 DNA: TGTGCCAGCTCACCACCCAAACGGAGGGATCCCCTGAAAGGCGGAAACACCATATATTTT
J gene: TRBJ2-7; V gene: TRBV10-1; clone size: -; D gene: -; CDR3 protein: CASSDSEDEQYF; CDR3 DNA: TGCGCCAGCAGTGATAGTGAGGACGAGCAGTACTTC
J gene: TRBJ2-1; V gene: TRBV27; clone size: -; D gene: -; CDR3 protein: CASSYQGNEQFF; CDR3 DNA: TGTGCCAGCAGCTACCAGGGTAATGAGCAGTTCTTC
J gene: TRBJ2-2; V gene: TRBV7-2; clone size: -; D gene: TRBD1; CDR3 protein: CASSPLGTEVTPNTGELFF; CDR3 DNA: TGTGCCAGCAGCCCCTTAGGGACAGAGGTAACCCCGAACACCGGGGAGCTGTTTTTT
J gene: TRBJ2-7; V gene: TRBV15; clone size: -; D gene: TRBD1; CDR3 protein: CATSRTPVDRGFHEQYF; CDR3 DNA: TGTGCCACCAGCAGGACGCCGGTCGACAGGGGTTTCCACGAGCAGTACTTC
J gene: TRBJ1-1; V gene: TRBV5-5; clone size: -; D gene: -; CDR3 protein: CASSSLTSTNTEAFF; CDR3 DNA: TGTGCCAGCAGCTCCTTGACTTCTACGAACACTGAAGCTTTCTTT
J gene: TRBJ2-4; V gene: TRBV5-1; clone size: -; D gene: -; CDR3 protein: CASSPDPVDKNIQYF; CDR3 DNA: TGCGCCAGCAGCCCGGACCCCGTCGACAAAAACATTCAGTACTTC
J gene: TRBJ2-7; V gene: TRBV6-1; clone size: -; D gene: -; CDR3 protein: CASSDAPAGYEQYF; CDR3 DNA: TGTGCCAGCAGTGATGCCCCGGCGGGTTACGAGCAGTACTTC
J gene: TRBJ2-5; V gene: TRBV15; clone size: -; D gene: -; CDR3 protein: CATRPGTGPRTQYF; CDR3 DNA: TGTGCCACCAGGCCCGGGACTGGGCCCCGGACCCAGTACTTC
J gene: TRBJ2-3; V gene: TRBV18; clone size: -; D gene: TRBD1; CDR3 protein: CASSLRQGYYTDTQYF; CDR3 DNA: TGTGCCAGCTCCCTACGACAGGGTTATTACACGGATACGCAGTATTTT
J gene: TRBJ2-1; V gene: TRBV28; clone size: -; D gene: TRBD2; CDR3 protein: CASSLSRPTSGGYNEQFF; CDR3 DNA: TGTGCCAGCAGTTTATCCCGGCCGACTAGCGGGGGATACAATGAGCAGTTCTTC
J gene: TRBJ2-7; V gene: TRBV27; clone size: once; D gene: -; CDR3 protein: CASSLRQSYEQYF; CDR3 DNA: TGTGCCAGCAGTTTAAGGCAGTCCTACGAGCAGTACTTC
J gene: TRBJ2-7; V gene: TRBV10-1; clone size: -; D gene: -; CDR3 protein: CASSKGGYEQYF; CDR3 DNA: TGCGCCAGCAGTAAGGGCGGCTACGAGCAGTACTTC